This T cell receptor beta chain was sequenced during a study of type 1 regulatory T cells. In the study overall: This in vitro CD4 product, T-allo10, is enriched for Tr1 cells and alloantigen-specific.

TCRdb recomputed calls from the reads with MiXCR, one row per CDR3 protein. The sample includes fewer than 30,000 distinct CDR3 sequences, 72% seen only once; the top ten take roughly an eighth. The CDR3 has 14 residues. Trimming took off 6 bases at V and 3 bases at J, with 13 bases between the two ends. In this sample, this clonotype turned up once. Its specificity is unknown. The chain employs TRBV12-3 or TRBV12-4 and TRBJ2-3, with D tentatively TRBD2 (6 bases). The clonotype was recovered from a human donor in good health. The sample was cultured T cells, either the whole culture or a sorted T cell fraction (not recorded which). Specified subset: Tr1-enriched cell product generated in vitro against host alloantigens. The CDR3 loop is CASSPRETTDTQYF. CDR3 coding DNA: TGTGCCAGCAGCCCACGGGAGACTACAGATACGCAGTATTTT.